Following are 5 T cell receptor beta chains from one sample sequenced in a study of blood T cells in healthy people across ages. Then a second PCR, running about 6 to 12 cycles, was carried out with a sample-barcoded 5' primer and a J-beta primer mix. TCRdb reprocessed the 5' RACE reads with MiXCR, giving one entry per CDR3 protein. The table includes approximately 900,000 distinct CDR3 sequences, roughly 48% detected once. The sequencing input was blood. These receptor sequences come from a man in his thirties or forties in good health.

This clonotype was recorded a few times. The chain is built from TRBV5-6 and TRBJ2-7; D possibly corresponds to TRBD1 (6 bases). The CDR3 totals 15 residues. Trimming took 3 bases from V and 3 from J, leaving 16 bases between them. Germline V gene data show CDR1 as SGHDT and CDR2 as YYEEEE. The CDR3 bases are TGTGCCAGCAGCTCCGGGACACCAAGTATCTACGAGCAGTACTTC. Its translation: CASSSGTPSIYEQYF.

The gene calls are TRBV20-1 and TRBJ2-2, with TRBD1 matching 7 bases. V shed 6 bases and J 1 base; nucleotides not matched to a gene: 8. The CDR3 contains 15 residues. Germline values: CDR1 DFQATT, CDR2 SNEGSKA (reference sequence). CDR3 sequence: CSAHDRVWNTGELFF. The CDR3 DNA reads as TGCAGTGCGCATGACAGGGTGTGGAACACCGGGGAGCTGTTTTTT.

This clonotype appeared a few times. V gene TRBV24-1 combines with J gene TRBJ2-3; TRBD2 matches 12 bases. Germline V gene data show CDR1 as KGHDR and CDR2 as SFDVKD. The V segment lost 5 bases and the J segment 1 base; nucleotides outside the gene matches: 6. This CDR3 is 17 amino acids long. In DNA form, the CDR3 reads TGTGCCACCAGTGTTCTGACTAGCGGGGGTGGCACAGATACGCAGTATTTT. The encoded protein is CATSVLTSGGGTDTQYF.

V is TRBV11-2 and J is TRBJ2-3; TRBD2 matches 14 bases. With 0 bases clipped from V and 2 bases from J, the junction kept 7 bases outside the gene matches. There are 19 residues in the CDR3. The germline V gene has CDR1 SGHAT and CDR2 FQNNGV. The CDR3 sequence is CASSLDLSGLAGVTDTQYF. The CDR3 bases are TGTGCCAGCAGCTTAGATCTTTCGGGACTAGCGGGGGTCACAGATACGCAGTATTTT.

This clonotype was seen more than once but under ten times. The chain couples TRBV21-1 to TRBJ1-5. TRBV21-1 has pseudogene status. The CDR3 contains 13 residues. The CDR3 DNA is TGTGCCAGCAGCAAGTGGGTCAATCAGCCCCAGCATTTT. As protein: CASSKWVNQPQHF.